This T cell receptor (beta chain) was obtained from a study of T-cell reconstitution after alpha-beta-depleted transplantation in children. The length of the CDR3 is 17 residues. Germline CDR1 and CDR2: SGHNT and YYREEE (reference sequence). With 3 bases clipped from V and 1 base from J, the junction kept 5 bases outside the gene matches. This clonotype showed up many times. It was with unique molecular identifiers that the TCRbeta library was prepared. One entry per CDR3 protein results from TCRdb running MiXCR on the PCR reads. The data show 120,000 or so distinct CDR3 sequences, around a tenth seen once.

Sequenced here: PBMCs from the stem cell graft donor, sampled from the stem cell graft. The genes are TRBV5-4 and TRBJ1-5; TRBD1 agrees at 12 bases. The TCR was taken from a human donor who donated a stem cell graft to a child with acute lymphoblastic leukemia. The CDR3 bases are TGTGCCAGCAGCTGGGGGACAGGGGGCAGAAGCAATCAGCCCCAGCATTTT. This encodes CASSWGTGGRSNQPQHF.